The 12 T cell receptor beta chains presented below share a single source sample, sequenced in a study of TIL therapy for anti-PD-1-resistant metastatic lung cancer (dated by TCRdb to the early 2020s). The immunoSEQ v3 hsTCRB kit was used to amplify TCR beta CDR3 regions from genomic DNA through bias-controlled multiplex PCR. The table comes from immuneACCESS by way of TCRdb, which keeps in-frame sequences with V and J called. Part of the clones is missing from these tables; in studies checked, under half for an unresolved V gene and the rest for unknown reasons. This sample holds around 100,000 clones; roughly 65% were observed only once. Together, the top ten hold roughly 9.8% of the sample. In light of the paper, this sample's time point label describes: pre-treatment sample, taken before nivolumab and TIL therapy. The baseline tumor samples were excised metastases, mostly pleural nodules or supraclavicular lymph nodes, taken from the same resection that was used to grow TIL.

The sequences come from tumor tissue, collected at baseline. Receptor source: a person aged 25 to 80 with non-small cell lung cancer.

This chain connects TRBV24-1 to TRBJ2-3; D unresolved. V lost 9 bases to trimming and J lost 5 bases, with 5 bases between them. The germline gives CDR1 KGHDR, CDR2 SFDVKD. This CDR3 spans 10 amino acids. For the CDR3, the DNA is TGTGCCACCTTACAAGATACGCAGTATTTT. Protein: CATLQDTQYF.

This clone was seen a handful of times. The chain recombines TRBV11-2 with TRBJ2-2; 16 bases agree with TRBD2. This CDR3 has 17 amino acids. V gave up 5 bases and J gave up 5 bases; unmatched junction bases: 5. CDR1 is SGHAT and CDR2 is FQNNGV in the germline V gene. CDR3 DNA sequence: TGTGCCAGCAGCCCGGGACTAGCGGGGGGGAGGACCGGGGAGCTGTTTTTT. Its protein product is CASSPGLAGGRTGELFF.

J is TRBJ1-2 and V is TRBV30, with D perhaps TRBD1 (6 bases). V dropped 0 bases and J dropped 8 bases, with 13 bases sitting between them. The CDR3 extends over 13 amino acids. Germline CDR1 reads GTSNPN; CDR2 reads SVGIG (reference sequence). The CDR3 is CAWSVRGGKGYTF. The CDR3 nucleotides read TGTGCCTGGAGTGTACGAGGGGGAAAGGGCTACACCTTC.

The chain links TRBV6-2 or TRBV6-3 to TRBJ2-1; D might be TRBD1 or TRBD2, each matching 5 bases. Germline V CDR1 and CDR2: MNHEY, SVGEGT. V lost 2 bases and J 7 bases, leaving 12 bases between the germline ends. The CDR3 is made up of 14 amino acids. CDR3 DNA: TGTGCCAGCAGTTACGGTTGGGGGAGTAATGAGCAGTTCTTC. Protein sequence: CASSYGWGSNEQFF.

J is TRBJ2-7 and V is TRBV18; 7 nucleotides match TRBD2. The CDR3 totals 18 residues. Germline CDR1 KGHSH, CDR2 LQKENI. V shed 3 bases and J 2 bases; nucleotides not matched to a gene: 16. CDR3 sequence (DNA): TGTGCCAGCTCACCCCACAACCGCCATAGCGGGTCCGCCTACGAGCAGTACTTC. Protein: CASSPHNRHSGSAYEQYF.

The DNA for the CDR3 is TGTGCCAGCAGCCCAAGACAGACTAAGTACGAGCAGTACTTC. Translation gives CASSPRQTKYEQYF. The rearrangement uses TRBV7-2 and TRBJ2-7; the D call may be TRBD1 or TRBD2 (5 bases each). The germline V gene has CDR1 SGHTA and CDR2 FQGNSA. Trimming shortened V by 5 bases and J by 4 bases, and 15 bases separated the two germline ends. CDR3 length equals 14 residues.

J is TRBJ1-1 and V is TRBV6-6; the D gene is possibly TRBD1 (5 bases). Trimming removed 0 bases from V and 0 bases from J, with 8 bases in between. Germline V gene data show CDR1 as MNHNY and CDR2 as SVGAGI (reference sequence). The length of the CDR3 is 15 residues. The CDR3 sequence: CASSYSGRMNTEAFF. DNA for the CDR3: TGTGCCAGCAGTTACTCGGGGCGGATGAACACTGAAGCTTTCTTT.

The chain couples TRBV5-5 to TRBJ2-1; 7 nucleotides match TRBD2. J was trimmed by 3 bases and V by 2 bases; bases with no gene match: 5. The CDR3 is made up of 15 amino acids. Germline values: CDR1 SGHKS, CDR2 YYEKEE (reference sequence). Here the CDR3 DNA reads TGTGCCAGCAGCTTCTCCAGCGGGGTCTACAATGAGCAGTTCTTC. Translation: CASSFSSGVYNEQFF.

This clone was detected only a few times. The gene calls are TRBV21-1 and TRBJ1-1; TRBD1 is taken as the D call from the table, unchecked against the DNA. TRBV21-1 is a pseudogene segment. This CDR3 region has 14 residues. CDR3 sequence (DNA): TGTGCCAGCAGCGGGCGGACAGGGAACACTGAAGCTTTCTTT. This sequence encodes CASSGRTGNTEAFF.

This chain uses TRBV7-3 with TRBJ2-3; D is unclear. The CDR3 loop spans 14 amino acids. V was pared by 5 bases and J by 0 bases, with 9 bases between. Germline CDR1 reads SGHTA; CDR2 reads FQGTGA. This CDR3 reads CASSPTSSTDTQYF. CDR3 sequence (DNA): TGTGCCAGCAGCCCGACATCCAGCACAGATACGCAGTATTTT.

This clone was detected only a few times. V is TRBV7-6 and J is TRBJ1-1, with TRBD1 matching over 9 bases. V trimming: 2 bases; J trimming: 4 bases; junction bases outside the gene matches: 23. Germline CDR1 SGHVS, CDR2 FNYEAQ. The CDR3 sequence is 21 residues long. The CDR3 bases are TGTGCCAGCAGCTTACGGGGGCGGGACAGGGACCCAAGCAAAGGGGGCACTGAAGCTTTCTTT. This sequence encodes CASSLRGRDRDPSKGGTEAFF.

A few counts support this clone. Here the CDR3 reads CASSLIGQGHYEQYF. The DNA of the CDR3 is TGCGCCAGCAGCTTGATCGGACAGGGTCACTACGAGCAGTACTTC. The chain uses TRBV5-1 and TRBJ2-7; 8 bases map to TRBD1. The V gene end was trimmed by 1 base and the J gene end by 3 bases; junction bases not matched to a gene: 6. Germline V lookup: CDR1 SGHRS, CDR2 YFSETQ. This CDR3 has 15 residues.